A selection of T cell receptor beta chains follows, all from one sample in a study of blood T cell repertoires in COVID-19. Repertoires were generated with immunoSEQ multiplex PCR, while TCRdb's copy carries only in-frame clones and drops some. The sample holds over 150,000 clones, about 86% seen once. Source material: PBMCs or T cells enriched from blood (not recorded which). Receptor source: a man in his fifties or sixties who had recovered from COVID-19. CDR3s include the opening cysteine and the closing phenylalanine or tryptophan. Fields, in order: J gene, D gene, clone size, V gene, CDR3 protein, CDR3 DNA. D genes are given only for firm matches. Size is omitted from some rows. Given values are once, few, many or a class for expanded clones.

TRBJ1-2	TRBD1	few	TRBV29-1	CSVGGTGGRGYTF	TGCAGCGTTGGGGGGACAGGGGGTCGTGGCTACACCTTC
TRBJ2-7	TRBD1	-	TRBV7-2	CASSSRTGYEQYF	TGTGCCAGCAGCTCGAGGACAGGCTACGAGCAGTACTTC
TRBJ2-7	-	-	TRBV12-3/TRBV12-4	CASSTFREQYF	TGTGCCAGCAGTACCTTCCGGGAGCAGTACTTC
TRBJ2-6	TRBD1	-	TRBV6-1	CASSDRTTGAGANVLTF	TGTGCCAGCAGTGACCGAACAACAGGGGCTGGGGCCAACGTCCTGACTTTC
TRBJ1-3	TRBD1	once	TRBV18	CASSPTTGVTGNTIYF	TGTGCCAGCTCACCTACCACAGGGGTAACTGGAAACACCATATATTTT
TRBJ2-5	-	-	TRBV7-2	CASSLYSGETQYF	TGTGCCAGCAGCTTATACAGCGGTGAGACCCAGTACTTC
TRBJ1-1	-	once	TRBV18	CASSPPRAGGTEAFF	TGTGCCAGCTCACCACCCAGGGCGGGGGGCACTGAAGCTTTCTTT
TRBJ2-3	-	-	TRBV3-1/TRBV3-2	CASSQGNSGRDTQYF	TGTGCCAGCAGCCAAGGCAACTCGGGAAGAGATACGCAGTATTTT
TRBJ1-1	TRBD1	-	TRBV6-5	CASIPTGGAAFF	TGTGCCAGCATACCGACAGGGGGCGCGGCTTTCTTT
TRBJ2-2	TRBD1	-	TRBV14	CASSFGQGATGELFF	TGTGCCAGCAGCTTCGGTCAGGGGGCCACCGGGGAGCTGTTTTTT
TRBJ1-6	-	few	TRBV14	CASSQELRTSPLHF	TGTGCCAGCAGCCAAGAGTTGCGAACTTCACCCCTCCACTTT
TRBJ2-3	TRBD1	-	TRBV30	CAWRDRRQGATDTQYF	TGTGCCTGGAGGGATAGGAGACAGGGGGCTACAGATACGCAGTATTTT
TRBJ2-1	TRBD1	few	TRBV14	CASSGTGSSYNEQFF	TGTGCCAGCAGCGGGACAGGGAGCTCCTACAATGAGCAGTTCTTC
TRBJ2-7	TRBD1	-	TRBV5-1	CASKPSLWWTGSPYEQYF	TGCGCCAGCAAACCGAGCTTGTGGTGGACAGGGAGCCCCTACGAGCAGTACTTC
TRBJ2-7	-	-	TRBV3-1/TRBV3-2	CASSQGGGGLRSYEQYF	TGTGCCAGCAGCCAAGGAGGGGGGGGCTTAAGGTCCTACGAGCAGTACTTC
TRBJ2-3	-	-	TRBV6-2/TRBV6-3	CASSSHRSSRNTDTQYF	TGTGCCAGCAGTTCACACCGAAGTTCGAGGAACACAGATACGCAGTATTTT
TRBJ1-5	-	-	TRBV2	CASSEAPGDYSNQPQHF	TGTGCCAGCAGTGAAGCCCCAGGGGACTATAGCAATCAGCCCCAGCATTTT
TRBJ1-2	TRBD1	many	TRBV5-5	CASSSAAGTGNYGYTF	TGTGCCAGCAGCTCGGCTGCCGGGACAGGTAACTATGGCTACACCTTC
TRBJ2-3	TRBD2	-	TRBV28	CASSLSGLAGGPEDTQYF	TGTGCCAGCAGTTTATCCGGACTAGCGGGGGGGCCTGAAGATACGCAGTATTTT
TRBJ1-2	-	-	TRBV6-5	CASKLRGGYTF	TGTGCCAGCAAACTCAGGGGTGGCTACACCTTC
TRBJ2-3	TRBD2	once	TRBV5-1	CASSPRGLASDTQYF	TGCGCCAGCAGCCCGAGGGGACTAGCGTCAGATACGCAGTATTTT
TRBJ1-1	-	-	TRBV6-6	CASSRLGLGDTEAFF	TGTGCCAGCAGTAGATTGGGGCTTGGAGACACTGAAGCTTTCTTT
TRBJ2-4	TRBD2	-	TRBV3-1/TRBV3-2	CASSPHSGAGNIQYF	TGTGCCAGCAGCCCCCATAGCGGGGCTGGAAACATTCAGTACTTC
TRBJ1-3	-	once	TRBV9	CASSTTASSSGNTIYF	TGTGCCAGCAGCACGACAGCATCCAGCTCTGGAAACACCATATATTTT
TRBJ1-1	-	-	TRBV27	CASIGRWAFF	TGTGCCAGCATTGGTCGGTGGGCTTTCTTT
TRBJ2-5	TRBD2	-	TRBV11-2	CASSRLTGTSVETQYF	TGTGCCAGCAGCCGACTGACCGGGACTAGCGTGGAGACCCAGTACTTC
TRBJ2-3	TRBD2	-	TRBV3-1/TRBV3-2	CASSQELLAGATDTQYF	TGTGCCAGCAGCCAAGAACTACTAGCGGGAGCCACAGATACGCAGTATTTT
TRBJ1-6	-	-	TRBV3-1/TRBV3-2	CASSQAPGFNSPLHF	TGTGCCAGCAGCCAAGCCCCGGGGTTTAATTCACCCCTCCACTTT
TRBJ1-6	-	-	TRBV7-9	CASSAGPFYNSPLHF	TGTGCCAGCAGCGCGGGACCCTTTTATAATTCACCCCTCCACTTT
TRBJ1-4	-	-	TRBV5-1	CASSLGASSGLQEKLFF	TGCGCCAGCAGCTTAGGGGCCTCATCGGGTCTTCAGGAAAAACTGTTTTTT
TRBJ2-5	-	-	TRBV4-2	CASSPGFGETQYF	TGTGCCAGCAGCCCAGGGTTTGGGGAGACCCAGTACTTC
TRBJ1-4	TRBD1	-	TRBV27	CASSYGQDNEKLFF	TGTGCCAGCAGTTATGGACAGGATAATGAAAAACTGTTTTTT
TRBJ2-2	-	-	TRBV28	CASSSTGNTGELFF	TGTGCCAGCAGTTCGACAGGGAACACCGGGGAGCTGTTTTTT
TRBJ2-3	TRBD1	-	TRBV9	CASSVGQGATDTQYF	TGTGCCAGCAGCGTAGGACAGGGGGCCACAGATACGCAGTATTTT
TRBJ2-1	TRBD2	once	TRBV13	CASSRIAGGSSYNEQFF	TGTGCCAGCAGCCGTATAGCGGGGGGGAGCTCCTACAATGAGCAGTTCTTC
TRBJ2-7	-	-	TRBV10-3	CAISESAGKSSYEQYF	TGTGCCATCAGTGAGTCGGCGGGTAAGAGCTCCTACGAGCAGTACTTC
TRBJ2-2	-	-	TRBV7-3	CASSLIRDTGELFF	TGTGCCAGCAGCTTAATCAGGGACACCGGGGAGCTGTTTTTT
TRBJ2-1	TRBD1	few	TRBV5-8	CASSLEGTGGSYNEQFF	TGTGCCAGCAGCTTGGAGGGTACAGGGGGCTCCTACAATGAGCAGTTCTTC
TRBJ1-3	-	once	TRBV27	CASSRRAGGSGNTIYF	TGTGCCAGCAGTCGTCGGGCGGGGGGCTCTGGAAACACCATATATTTT
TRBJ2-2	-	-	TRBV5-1	CASSPGTPLGELFF	TGCGCCAGCAGCCCCGGGACACCTCTCGGGGAGCTGTTTTTT